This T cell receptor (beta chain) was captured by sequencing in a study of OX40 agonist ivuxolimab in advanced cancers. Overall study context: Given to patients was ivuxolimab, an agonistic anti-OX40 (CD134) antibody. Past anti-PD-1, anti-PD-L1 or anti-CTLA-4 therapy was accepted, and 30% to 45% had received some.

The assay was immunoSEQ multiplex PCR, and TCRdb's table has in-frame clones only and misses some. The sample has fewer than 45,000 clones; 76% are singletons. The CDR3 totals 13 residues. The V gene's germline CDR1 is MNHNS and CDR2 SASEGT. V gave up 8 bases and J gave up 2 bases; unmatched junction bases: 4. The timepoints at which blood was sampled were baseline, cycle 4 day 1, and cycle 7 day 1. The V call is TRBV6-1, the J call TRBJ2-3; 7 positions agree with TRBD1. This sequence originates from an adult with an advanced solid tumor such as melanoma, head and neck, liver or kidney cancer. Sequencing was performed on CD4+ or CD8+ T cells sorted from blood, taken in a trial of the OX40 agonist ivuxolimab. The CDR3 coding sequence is TGTGCCAGCGGGGGACAGCACACAGATACGCAGTATTTT. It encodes CASGGQHTDTQYF.